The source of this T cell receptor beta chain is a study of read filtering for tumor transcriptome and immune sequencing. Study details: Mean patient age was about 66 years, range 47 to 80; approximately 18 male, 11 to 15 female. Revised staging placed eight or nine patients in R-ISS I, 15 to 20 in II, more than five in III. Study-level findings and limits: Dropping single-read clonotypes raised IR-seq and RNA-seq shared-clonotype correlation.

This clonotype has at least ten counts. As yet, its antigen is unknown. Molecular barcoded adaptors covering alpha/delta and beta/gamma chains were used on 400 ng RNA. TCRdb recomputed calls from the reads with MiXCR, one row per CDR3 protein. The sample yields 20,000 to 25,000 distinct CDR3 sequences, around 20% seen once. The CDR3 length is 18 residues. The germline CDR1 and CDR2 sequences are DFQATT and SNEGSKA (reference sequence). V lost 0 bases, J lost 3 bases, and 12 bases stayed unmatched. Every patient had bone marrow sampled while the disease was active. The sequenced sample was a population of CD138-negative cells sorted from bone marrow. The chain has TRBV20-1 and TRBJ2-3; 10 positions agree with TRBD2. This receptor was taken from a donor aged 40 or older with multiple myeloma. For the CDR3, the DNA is TGCAGTGCTAGAGATGCGCCGTCTAGCGGGAGTCATACAGATACGCAGTATTTT. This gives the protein CSARDAPSSGSHTDTQYF.